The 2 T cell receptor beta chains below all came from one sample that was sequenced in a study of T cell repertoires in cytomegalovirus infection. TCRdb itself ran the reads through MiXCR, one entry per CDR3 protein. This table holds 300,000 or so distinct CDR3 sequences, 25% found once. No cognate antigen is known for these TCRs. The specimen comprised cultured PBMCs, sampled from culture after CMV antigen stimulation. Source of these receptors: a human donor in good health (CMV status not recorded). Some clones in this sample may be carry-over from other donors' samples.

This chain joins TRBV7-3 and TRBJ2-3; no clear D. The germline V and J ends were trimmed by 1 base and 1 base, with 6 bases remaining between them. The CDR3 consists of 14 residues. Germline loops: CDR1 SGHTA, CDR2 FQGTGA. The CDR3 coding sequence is TGTGCCAGCAGCTTAAATTCTCGCACAGATACGCAGTATTTT. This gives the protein CASSLNSRTDTQYF.

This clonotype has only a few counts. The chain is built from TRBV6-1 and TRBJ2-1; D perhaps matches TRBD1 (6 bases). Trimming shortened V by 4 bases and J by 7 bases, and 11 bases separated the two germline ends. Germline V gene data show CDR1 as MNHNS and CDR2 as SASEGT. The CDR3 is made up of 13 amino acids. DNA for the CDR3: TGTGCCAGCAGTGGTACAGGGATGAATGAGCAGTTCTTC. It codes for CASSGTGMNEQFF.